This T cell receptor beta chain was profiled in a study of blood T cells in healthy people across ages. A second PCR, run for about 6 to 11 cycles, used a sample-barcoded 5' primer plus a J-beta primer mix. TCRdb reanalysed the 5' RACE reads using MiXCR and keeps one entry per CDR3 protein. The data hold roughly 800,000 distinct CDR3 sequences, with approximately 53% observed a single time. CDR3 length equals 15 residues. Per the germline V gene, CDR1 is ENHRY and CDR2 is SYGVKD. On this clonotype itself: Its antigen is as yet unknown. One junction end does not reproduce the germline sequence, and a read error may be involved.

Study findings and constraints: Any changes in expanded clonotypes were possibly confounded, as donor CMV status remained unknown.

The chain couples TRBV10-3 to TRBJ2-3; D remains ambiguous. The sequencing input was blood. The receptor's source is a man aged 80 or over in good health. CDR3 region: CAISEPASSRDTQYF. The CDR3 bases are TGTGCCATCAGTGAGCCCGCCTCCAGCAGAGATACGCAGTATTTT.